This T cell receptor (beta chain) was captured by sequencing in a study of cytomegalovirus exposure and HLA in healthy donors. Study summary: As an earlier analysis found, around 200 million T cells yielded about 120 million unique TCR beta sequences. Findings and limits, study-wide: A prior analysis recorded that most TCR beta V segments were productive about 87% or about 30% of the time. Most observed TCR sequences were rare, whereas some public TCRs were detected in many donors.

Germline CDR1 MGHRA, CDR2 YSYEKL. CDR3 length equals 14 residues. Trimming took off 3 bases at V and 5 bases at J, with 13 bases between the two ends. In the PCR, 60 Vbeta and 13 Jbeta primers were used. Original methodology: The authors later counted 70 million to 80 million unique TCR beta chains, some 12 million of them shared. Sequencing used immunoSEQ multiplex PCR; TCRdb keeps in-frame clones, though not all of them. That table supplies the V and J calls and clone size; D and trimming were determined from the DNA. The repertoire shows 100,000 to 150,000 clones; the top ten hold about 0.93%. Notes on this clone: The antigen is undetermined.

The specimen was PBMCs. This TCR was recovered from a man aged 18 to 30 in good health and CMV-seronegative. The chain uses TRBV4-1 and TRBJ1-1; no firm D call. CDR3 nucleotides: TGCGCCAGCAGCCACAACTCGAGAGGGACTGAAGCTTTCTTT. Its protein product is CASSHNSRGTEAFF.